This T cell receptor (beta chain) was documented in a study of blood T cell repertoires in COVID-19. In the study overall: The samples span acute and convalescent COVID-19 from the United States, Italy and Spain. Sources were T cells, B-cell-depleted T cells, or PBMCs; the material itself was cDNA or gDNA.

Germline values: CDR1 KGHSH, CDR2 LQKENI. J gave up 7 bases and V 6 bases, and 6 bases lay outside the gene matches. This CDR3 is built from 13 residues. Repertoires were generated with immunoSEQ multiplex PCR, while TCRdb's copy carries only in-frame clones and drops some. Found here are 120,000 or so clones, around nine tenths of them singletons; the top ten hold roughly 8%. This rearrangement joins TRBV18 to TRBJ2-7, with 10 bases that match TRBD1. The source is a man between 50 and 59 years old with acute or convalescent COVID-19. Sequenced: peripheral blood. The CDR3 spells CASSPGTGAEQYF. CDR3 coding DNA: TGTGCCAGCTCCCCCGGGACAGGGGCTGAGCAGTACTTC.